The present T cell receptor (beta chain) was sequenced within a study of cytomegalovirus exposure and HLA in healthy donors. Study-level background: There were some 410 genotyped donors. Of these, roughly 84% fell in the genetic ancestry cluster associated with self-reported Caucasian donors.

Whole-study findings and limits: The study put 150 to 200 TCR beta chains on its list as cytomegalovirus-associated. An apparent linkage of common viral pathogens to several of the most significant clusters emerged in a later analysis.

The CDR3 consists of 16 residues. V lost 8 bases and J lost 6, with 23 bases in between. The germline V gene encodes CDR1 MDHEN and CDR2 SYDVKM. The PCR made use of 60 Vbeta and 13 Jbeta primers. Clones were read by immunoSEQ multiplex PCR, and TCRdb kept only the in-frame ones, dropping some. This sample has roughly 100,000 clones, with about three quarters found just once. This clone was seen a handful of times. The antigen remains undetermined. The rearrangement links TRBV28 to TRBJ2-1, with a possible D match to TRBD2 (6 bases). The material sequenced was PBMCs. The origin of this receptor is a middle-aged woman in good health and CMV-seropositive. CDR3 in amino acids: CASLPGGLPRLNEQFF. CDR3 DNA sequence: TGTGCCAGCCTACCGGGCGGACTACCCCGCCTCAATGAGCAGTTCTTC. Using reference TRBV28 and TRBJ2-1 for the parts outside the CDR3, the full variable domain is DVKVTQSSRYLVKRTGEKVFLECVQDMDHENMFWYRQDPGLGLRLIYFSYDVKMKEKGDIPEGYSVSREKKERFSLILESASTNQTSMYLCASLPGGLPRLNEQFFGPGTRLTVL.